The rows below give T cell receptor beta chains drawn from one sample of a study of control samples from healthy donors and cancer patients. Assay used: immunoSEQ multiplex PCR; TCRdb lists only in-frame clones, some missing. The sample has tens of thousands of clones; roughly 80% are singletons. Sequencing used blood. Every receptor here comes from a man between 65 and 85 years old in good health. Both conserved end residues are part of each CDR3. The D gene is left open where the match is weak. For some rows the clone size is stated as once, few or many, or as a class when expanded; others skip it.

>TRBV7-6|TRBJ1-1|-|-
TGTGCCAGCAGCTTAGTTTGGGGGGCTGGAACTGAAGCTTTCTTT
CASSLVWGAGTEAFF
>TRBV30|TRBJ1-6|-|-
TGTGCCTGGAGTGTACATCCAGGAAAAAGTTCTCCCCTCCACTTT
CAWSVHPGKSSPLHF
>TRBV30|TRBJ1-5|-|-
TGTGCCTGGAGCCGATATGGGTCTCAGCCCCAGCATTTT
CAWSRYGSQPQHF
>TRBV5-1|TRBJ1-1|-|-
TGCGCCAGCAGCAAAGGGGACTCAGGCCCAGGAGCTTTCTTT
CASSKGDSGPGAFF
>TRBV10-3|TRBJ1-3|-|-
TGTGCCATCGAGGGTTCTGGAAACACCATATATTTT
CAIEGSGNTIYF
>TRBV21-1|TRBJ2-5|-|-
TGTGCCAGCGGGTCAGGGTCGGGGCGTTCCGGGGAGACCCAGTACTTC
CASGSGSGRSGETQYF
>TRBV9|TRBJ2-5|-|-
TGTGCCAGCAGCCCCGCCCATGGGACCCAGTACTTC
CASSPAHGTQYF
>TRBV30|TRBJ2-1|once|TRBD2
TGTGCCTGGGGCTTTATAGCGGGAGGAATGGAAATTGAGCAGTTCTTC
CAWGFIAGGMEIEQFF
>TRBV19|TRBJ2-1|-|TRBD2
TGTGCCAGTAGCCGGACTAGCTTAGACGAGCAGTTCTTC
CASSRTSLDEQFF
>TRBV7-8|TRBJ1-2|few|TRBD1
TGTGCCAGCAGCTTAAGGGACAGAGAATCTTATGGCTACACCTTC
CASSLRDRESYGYTF
>TRBV7-9|TRBJ1-1|-|-
TGTGCCAGCAGCTTAAACAGGCCGAACACTGAAGCTTTCTTT
CASSLNRPNTEAFF
>TRBV14|TRBJ2-7|-|TRBD2
TGTGCCAGCAGCTTAAAGGCGGGAGAAACCTACGAGCAGTACTTC
CASSLKAGETYEQYF
>TRBV19|TRBJ1-5|few|-
TGTGCCAGTAGTTCCTCCGGGGGGAGCAATCAGCCCCAGCATTTT
CASSSSGGSNQPQHF
>TRBV10-2|TRBJ1-4|-|-
TGCGCCAGCAGGCAGGGCGGCACTAATGAAAAACTGTTTTTT
CASRQGGTNEKLFF
>TRBV19|TRBJ2-1|-|-
TGTGCCAGTATGTTGGAGGGGACAAGATCAGACAATGAGCAGTTCTTC
CASMLEGTRSDNEQFF
>TRBV7-9|TRBJ1-1|-|-
TGTGCCAGCAGCTTTACAGGGATCACTGAAGCTTTCTTT
CASSFTGITEAFF
>TRBV5-1|TRBJ2-7|few|TRBD2
TGCGCCACAGCCCCTACGGGAGGGTCCTACGAGCAGTACTTC
CATAPTGGSYEQYF